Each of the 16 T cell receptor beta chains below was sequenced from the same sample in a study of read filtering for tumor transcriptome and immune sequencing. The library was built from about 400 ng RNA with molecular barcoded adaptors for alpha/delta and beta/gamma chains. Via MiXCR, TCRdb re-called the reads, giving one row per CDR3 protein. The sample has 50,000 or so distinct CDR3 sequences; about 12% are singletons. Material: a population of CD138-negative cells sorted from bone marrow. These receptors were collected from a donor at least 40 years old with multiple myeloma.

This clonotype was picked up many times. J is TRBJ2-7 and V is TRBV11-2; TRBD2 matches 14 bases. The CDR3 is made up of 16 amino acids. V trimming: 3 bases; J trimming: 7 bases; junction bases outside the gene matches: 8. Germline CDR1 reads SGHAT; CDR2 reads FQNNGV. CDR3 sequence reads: CASSFPTSGGAKEQYF. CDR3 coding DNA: TGTGCCAGCAGCTTCCCGACTAGCGGGGGGGCAAAAGAGCAGTACTTC.

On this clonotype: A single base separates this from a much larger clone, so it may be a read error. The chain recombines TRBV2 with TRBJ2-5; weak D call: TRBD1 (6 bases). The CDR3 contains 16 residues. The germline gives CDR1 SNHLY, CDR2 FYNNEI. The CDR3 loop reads CASTESPTGNQENQYF. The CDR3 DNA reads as TGTGCCAGCACCGAAAGTCCCACAGGGAACCAAGAGAACCAGTACTTC.

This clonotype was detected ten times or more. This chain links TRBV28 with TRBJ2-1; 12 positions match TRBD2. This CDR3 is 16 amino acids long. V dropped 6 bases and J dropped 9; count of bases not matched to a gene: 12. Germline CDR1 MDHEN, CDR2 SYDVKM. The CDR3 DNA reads TGTGCCAGCAGCCCCCTAGGACTAGCGGGGAACGGTGAGCAGTTCTTC. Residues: CASSPLGLAGNGEQFF.

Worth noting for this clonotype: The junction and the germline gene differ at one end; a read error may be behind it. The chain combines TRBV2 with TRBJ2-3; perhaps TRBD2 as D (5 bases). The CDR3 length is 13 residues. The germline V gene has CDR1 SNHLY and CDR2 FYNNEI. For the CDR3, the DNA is TGTGCCAGCAGTGAACTAGCCACAGAAACGCAGTATTTT. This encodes CASSELATETQYF.

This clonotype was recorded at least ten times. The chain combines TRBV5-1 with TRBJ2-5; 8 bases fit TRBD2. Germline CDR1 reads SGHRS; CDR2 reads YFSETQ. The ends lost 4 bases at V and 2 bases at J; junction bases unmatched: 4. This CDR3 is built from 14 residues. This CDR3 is CASSRGGGQETQYF. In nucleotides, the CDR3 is TGCGCCAGCAGCCGCGGCGGGGGGCAAGAGACCCAGTACTTC.

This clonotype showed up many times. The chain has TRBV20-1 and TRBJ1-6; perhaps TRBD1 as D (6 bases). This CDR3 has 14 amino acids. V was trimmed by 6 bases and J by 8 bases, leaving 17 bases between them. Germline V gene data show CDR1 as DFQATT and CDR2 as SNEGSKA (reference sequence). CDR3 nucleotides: TGCAGTGCCGAGAAGGGACATACCGATTCACCCCTCCACTTT. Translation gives CSAEKGHTDSPLHF.

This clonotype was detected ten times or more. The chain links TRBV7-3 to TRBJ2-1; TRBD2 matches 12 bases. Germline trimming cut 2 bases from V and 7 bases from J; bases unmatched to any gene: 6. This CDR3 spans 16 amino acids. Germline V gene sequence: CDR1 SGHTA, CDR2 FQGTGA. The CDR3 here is CASSLSLAGGFNEQFF. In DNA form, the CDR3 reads TGTGCCAGCAGCTTATCCCTAGCGGGGGGGTTTAATGAGCAGTTCTTC.

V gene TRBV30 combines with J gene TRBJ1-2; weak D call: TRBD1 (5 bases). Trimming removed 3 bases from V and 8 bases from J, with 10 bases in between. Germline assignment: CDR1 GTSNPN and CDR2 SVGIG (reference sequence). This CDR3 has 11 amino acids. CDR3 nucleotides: TGTGCCTGGAGGAGGGGCTGGGGCTACACCTTC. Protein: CAWRRGWGYTF. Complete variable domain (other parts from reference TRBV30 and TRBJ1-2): SQTIHQWPATLVQPVGSPLSLECTVEGTSNPNLYWYRQAAGRGLQLLFYSVGIGQISSEVPQNLSASRPQDRQFILSSKKLLLSDSGFYLCAWRRGWGYTFGSGTRLTVV.

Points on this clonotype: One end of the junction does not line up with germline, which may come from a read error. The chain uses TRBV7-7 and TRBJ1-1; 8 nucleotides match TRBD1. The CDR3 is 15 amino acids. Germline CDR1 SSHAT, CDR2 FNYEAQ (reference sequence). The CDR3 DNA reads TGTGCTAGCAGCTCACAGGGGGGGAGGGGGACTGAAGCTTTCTTT. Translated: CASSSQGGRGTEAFF.

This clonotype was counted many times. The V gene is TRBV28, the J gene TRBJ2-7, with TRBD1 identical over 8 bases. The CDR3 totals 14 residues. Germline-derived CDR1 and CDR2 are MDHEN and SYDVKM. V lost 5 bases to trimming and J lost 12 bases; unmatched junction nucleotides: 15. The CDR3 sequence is CASSRSGTGLALYF. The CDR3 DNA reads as TGTGCCAGCAGTCGATCCGGGACAGGATTAGCCTTGTACTTC.

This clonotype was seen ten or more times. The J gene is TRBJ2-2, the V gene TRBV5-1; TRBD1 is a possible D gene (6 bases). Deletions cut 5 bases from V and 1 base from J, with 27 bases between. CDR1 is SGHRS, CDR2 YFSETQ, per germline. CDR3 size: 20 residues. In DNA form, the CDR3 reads TGCGCCAGCAGGACGATTCGATTAATAAGGGGGATTGGGAACACCGGGGAGCTGTTTTTT. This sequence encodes CASRTIRLIRGIGNTGELFF.

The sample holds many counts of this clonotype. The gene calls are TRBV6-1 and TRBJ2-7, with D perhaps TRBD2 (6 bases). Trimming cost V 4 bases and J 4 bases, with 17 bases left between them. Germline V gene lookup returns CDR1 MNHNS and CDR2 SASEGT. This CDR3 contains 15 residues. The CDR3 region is CASSAERVAGYEQYF. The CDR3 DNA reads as TGTGCCAGCAGTGCCGAGAGAGTGGCGGGGTACGAGCAGTACTTC.

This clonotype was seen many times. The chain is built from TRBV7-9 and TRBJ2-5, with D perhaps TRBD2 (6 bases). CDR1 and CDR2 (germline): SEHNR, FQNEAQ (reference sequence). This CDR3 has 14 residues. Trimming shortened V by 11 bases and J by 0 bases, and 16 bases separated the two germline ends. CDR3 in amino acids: CAGGEAEYQETQYF. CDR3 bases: TGTGCCGGAGGGGAGGCCGAGTACCAAGAGACCCAGTACTTC.

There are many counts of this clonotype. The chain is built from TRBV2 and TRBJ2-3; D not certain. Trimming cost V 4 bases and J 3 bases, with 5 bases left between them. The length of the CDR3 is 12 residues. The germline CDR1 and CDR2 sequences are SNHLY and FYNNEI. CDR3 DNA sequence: TGTGCCAGCAGTGTCGAAACAGATACGCAGTATTTT. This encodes CASSVETDTQYF.

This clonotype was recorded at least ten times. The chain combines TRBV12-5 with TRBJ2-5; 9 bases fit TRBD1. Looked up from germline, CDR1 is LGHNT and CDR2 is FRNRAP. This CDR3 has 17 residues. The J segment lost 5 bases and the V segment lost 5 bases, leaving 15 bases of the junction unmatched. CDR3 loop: CASGVGRTGDLLETQYF. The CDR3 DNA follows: TGTGCTAGTGGTGTGGGTCGGACAGGGGATCTTTTGGAGACCCAGTACTTC.

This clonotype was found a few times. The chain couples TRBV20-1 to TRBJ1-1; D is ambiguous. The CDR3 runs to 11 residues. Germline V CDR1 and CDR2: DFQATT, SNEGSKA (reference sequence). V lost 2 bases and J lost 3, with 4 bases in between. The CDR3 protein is CSARPYTEAFF. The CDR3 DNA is TGCAGTGCTAGACCGTACACTGAAGCTTTCTTT.